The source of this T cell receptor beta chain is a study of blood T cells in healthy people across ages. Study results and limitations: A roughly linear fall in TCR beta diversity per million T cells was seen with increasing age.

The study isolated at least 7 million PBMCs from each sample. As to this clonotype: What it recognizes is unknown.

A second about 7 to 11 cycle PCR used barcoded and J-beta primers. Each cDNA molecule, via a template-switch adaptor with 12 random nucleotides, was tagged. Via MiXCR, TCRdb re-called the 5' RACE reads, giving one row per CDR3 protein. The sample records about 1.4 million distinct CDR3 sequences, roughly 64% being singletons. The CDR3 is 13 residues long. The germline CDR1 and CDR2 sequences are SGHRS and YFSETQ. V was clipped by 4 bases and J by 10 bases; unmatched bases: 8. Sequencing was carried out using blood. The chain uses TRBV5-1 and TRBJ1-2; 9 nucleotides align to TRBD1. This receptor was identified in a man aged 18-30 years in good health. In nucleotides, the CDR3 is TGCGCCAGCAGCGGGGGGACAGGGTTTGACTACACCTTC. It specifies CASSGGTGFDYTF. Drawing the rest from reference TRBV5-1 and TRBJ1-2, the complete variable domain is KAGVTQTPRYLIKTRGQQVTLSCSPISGHRSVSWYQQTPGQGLQFLFEYFSETQRNKGNFPGRFSGRQFSNSRSEMNVSTLELGDSALYLCASSGGTGFDYTFGSGTRLTVV.